This is a list of T cell receptor beta chains from one sample in a study of molecular identifiers for immune sequencing clone quantification. MiXCR was run by TCRdb on the PCR reads, yielding one entry per CDR3 protein. The table includes approximately 97,000 distinct CDR3 sequences, about 35% detected once. Sequenced input: naive CD8+ T cells from blood, with Jurkat cell RNA spiked in. These receptor sequences come from a human donor in good health. Some libraries in this study had Jurkat cell RNA spiked in. CDR3s leave out the opening cysteine and the closing phenylalanine or tryptophan. Rows give clone size only sometimes, using once, few, many, or a class for an expanded clone.

size	V	J	CDR3
many	TRBV29-1	TRBJ2-2	SVFDPSGELF
NA	TRBV4-2	TRBJ2-7	ASSQEPHSGIYSYEQY
NA	TRBV27	TRBJ2-7	ASHDLNEQY
NA	TRBV12-3/TRBV12-4	TRBJ2-4	ASSFFSSLAKNIQY
NA	TRBV5-6	TRBJ2-7	ASSLAREQY
many	TRBV6-6	TRBJ2-4	ASSKLLGAAKNIQY
many	TRBV7-9	TRBJ2-3	ASSRPPGVVTDTQY
many	TRBV27	TRBJ2-3	ASSKQRSSTDTQY
few	TRBV4-1	TRBJ2-7	ASSQGLAEYEQY
many	TRBV9	TRBJ2-2	ASSKQGAGGELF
many	TRBV9	TRBJ2-3	ASSPPGGKDTQY
many	TRBV4-3	TRBJ2-3	ASSQRLLAGVPPDTQY
many	TRBV7-9	TRBJ2-7	ASSFQTGPYEQY
NA	TRBV3-1	TRBJ1-4	ASSQDLSTEKLF
NA	TRBV3-1	TRBJ2-2	ASSQGLGTGELF
many	TRBV7-9	TRBJ2-5	ASSDAGQGQETQY